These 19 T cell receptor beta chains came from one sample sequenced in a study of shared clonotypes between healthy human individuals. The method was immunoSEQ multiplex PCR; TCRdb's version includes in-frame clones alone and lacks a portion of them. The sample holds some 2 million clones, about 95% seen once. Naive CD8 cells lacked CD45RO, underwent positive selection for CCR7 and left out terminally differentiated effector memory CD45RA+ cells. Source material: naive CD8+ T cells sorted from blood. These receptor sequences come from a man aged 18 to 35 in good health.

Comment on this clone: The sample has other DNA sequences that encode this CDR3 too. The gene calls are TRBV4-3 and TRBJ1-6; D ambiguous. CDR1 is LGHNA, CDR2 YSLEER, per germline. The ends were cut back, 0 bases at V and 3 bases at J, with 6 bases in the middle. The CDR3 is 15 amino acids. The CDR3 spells CASSQDRSYNSPLHF. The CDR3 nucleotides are TGCGCCAGCAGCCAAGACAGGAGCTATAATTCACCCCTCCACTTT.

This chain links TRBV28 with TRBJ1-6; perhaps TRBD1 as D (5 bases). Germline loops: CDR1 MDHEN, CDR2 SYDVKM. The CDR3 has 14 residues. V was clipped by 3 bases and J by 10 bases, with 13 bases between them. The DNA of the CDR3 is TGTGCCAGCAGTTTCCACTCGAACAGGTCACCCCTCCACTTT. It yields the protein CASSFHSNRSPLHF.

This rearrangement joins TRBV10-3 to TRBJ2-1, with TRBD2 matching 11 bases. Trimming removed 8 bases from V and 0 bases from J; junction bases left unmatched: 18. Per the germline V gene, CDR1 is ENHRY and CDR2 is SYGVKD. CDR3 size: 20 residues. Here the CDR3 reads CAIFKGASGRTQSSYNEQFF. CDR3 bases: TGTGCCATCTTCAAGGGGGCTAGCGGGAGGACCCAGAGCTCCTACAATGAGCAGTTCTTC.

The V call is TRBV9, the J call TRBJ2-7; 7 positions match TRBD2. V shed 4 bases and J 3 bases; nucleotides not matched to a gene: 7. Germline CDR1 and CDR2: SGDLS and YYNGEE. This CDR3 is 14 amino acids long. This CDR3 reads CASSPRRELYEQYF. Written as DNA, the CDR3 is TGTGCCAGCAGCCCCCGGCGGGAGCTCTACGAGCAGTACTTC. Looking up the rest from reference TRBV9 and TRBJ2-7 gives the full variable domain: DSGVTQTPKHLITATGQRVTLRCSPRSGDLSVYWYQQSLDQGLQFLIQYYNGEERAKGNILERFSAQQFPDLHSELNLSSLELGDSALYFCASSPRRELYEQYFGPGTRLTVT.

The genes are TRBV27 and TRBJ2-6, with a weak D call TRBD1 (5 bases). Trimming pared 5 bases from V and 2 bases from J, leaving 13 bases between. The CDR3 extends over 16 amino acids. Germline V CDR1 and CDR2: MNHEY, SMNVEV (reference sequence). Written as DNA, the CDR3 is TGTGCCAGCAGTCAAATCGCAGGGACTGGGGCCAACGTCCTGACTTTC. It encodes CASSQIAGTGANVLTF.

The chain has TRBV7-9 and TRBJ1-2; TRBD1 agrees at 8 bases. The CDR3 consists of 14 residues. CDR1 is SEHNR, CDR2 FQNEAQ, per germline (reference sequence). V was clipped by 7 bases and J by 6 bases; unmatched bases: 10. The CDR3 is CASTQARQGNGYTF. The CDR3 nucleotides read TGTGCCAGCACCCAAGCCCGACAGGGGAATGGCTACACCTTC.

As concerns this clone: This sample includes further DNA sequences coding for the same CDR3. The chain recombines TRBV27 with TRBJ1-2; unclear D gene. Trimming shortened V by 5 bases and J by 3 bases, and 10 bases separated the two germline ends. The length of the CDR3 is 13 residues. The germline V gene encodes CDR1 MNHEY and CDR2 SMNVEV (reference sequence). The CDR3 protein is CASSTKGDYGYTF. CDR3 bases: TGTGCCAGCAGTACTAAAGGAGACTATGGCTACACCTTC.

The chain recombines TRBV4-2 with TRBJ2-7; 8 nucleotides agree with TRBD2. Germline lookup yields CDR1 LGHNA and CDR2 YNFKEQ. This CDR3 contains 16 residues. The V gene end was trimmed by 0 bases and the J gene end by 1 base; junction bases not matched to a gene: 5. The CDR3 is CASSQDGGGWSYEQYF. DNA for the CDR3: TGTGCCAGCAGCCAAGATGGCGGGGGGTGGTCCTACGAGCAGTACTTC.

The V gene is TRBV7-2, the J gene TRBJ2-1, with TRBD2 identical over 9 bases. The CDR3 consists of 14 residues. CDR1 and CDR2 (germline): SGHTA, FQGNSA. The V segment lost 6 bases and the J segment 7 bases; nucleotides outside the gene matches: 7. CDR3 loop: CASRPLAGFNEQFF. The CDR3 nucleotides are TGTGCCAGCAGGCCTCTAGCGGGGTTTAATGAGCAGTTCTTC.

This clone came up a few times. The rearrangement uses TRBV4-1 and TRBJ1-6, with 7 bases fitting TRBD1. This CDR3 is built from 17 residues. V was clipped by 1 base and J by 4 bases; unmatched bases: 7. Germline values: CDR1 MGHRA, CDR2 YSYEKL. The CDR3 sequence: CASSQGQGIGYNSPLHF. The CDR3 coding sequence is TGCGCCAGCAGCCAAGGACAGGGTATAGGGTATAATTCACCCCTCCACTTT.

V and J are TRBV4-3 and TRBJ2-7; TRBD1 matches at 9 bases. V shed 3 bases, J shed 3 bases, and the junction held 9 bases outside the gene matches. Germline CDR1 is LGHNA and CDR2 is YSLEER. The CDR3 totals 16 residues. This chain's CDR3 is CASSHGSGTGIYEQYF. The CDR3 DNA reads TGCGCCAGCAGCCATGGGAGCGGGACAGGGATCTACGAGCAGTACTTC.

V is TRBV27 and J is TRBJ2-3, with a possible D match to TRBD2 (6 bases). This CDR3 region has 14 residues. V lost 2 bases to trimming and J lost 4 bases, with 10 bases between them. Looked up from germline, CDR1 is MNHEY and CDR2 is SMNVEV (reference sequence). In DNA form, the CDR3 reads TGTGCCAGCAGTTTAGCGGGATTTGCAGATACGCAGTATTTT. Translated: CASSLAGFADTQYF.

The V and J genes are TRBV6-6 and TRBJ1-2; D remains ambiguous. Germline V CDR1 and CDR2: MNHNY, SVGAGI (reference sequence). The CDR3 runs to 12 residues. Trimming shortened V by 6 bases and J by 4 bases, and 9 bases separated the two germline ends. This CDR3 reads CASRRDPYGYTF. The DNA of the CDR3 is TGTGCCAGCAGACGAGATCCCTATGGCTACACCTTC.

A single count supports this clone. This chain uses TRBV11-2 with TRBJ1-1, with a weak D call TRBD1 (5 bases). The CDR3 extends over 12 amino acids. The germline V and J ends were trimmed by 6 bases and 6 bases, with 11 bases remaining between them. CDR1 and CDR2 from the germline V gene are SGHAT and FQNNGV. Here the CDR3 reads CASRYDRAEAFF. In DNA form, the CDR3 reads TGTGCCAGCAGATACGACAGAGCTGAAGCTTTCTTT.

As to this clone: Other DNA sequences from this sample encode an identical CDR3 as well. CDR3 nucleotide sequence: TGCGCCAGCAGCCAAGCGGGACAGGGAACCTACGAGCAGTACTTC. Protein: CASSQAGQGTYEQYF. This chain uses TRBV4-1 with TRBJ2-7; 9 bases fit TRBD1. The CDR3 covers 15 residues. Germline values: CDR1 MGHRA, CDR2 YSYEKL. J lost 2 bases, V lost 1 base, and 3 bases had no gene match.

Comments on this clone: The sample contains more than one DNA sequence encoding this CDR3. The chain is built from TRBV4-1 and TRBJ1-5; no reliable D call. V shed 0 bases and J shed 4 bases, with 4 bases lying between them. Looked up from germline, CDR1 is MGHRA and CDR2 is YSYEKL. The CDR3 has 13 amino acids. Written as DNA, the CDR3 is TGCGCCAGCAGCCAAGACCCTAATCAGCCCCAGCATTTT. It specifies CASSQDPNQPQHF.

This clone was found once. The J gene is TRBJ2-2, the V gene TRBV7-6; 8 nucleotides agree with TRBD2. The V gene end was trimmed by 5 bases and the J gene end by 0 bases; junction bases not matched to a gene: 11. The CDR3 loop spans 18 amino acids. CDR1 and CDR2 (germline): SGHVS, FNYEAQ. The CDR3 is CASSRTSQYTANTGELFF. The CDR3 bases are TGTGCCAGCAGCCGGACTAGCCAGTATACCGCGAACACCGGGGAGCTGTTTTTT. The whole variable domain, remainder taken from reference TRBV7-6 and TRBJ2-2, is GAGVSQSPRYKVTKRGQDVALRCDPISGHVSLYWYRQALGQGPEFLTYFNYEAQQDKSGLPNDRFSAERPEGSISTLTIQRTEQRDSAMYRCASSRTSQYTANTGELFFGEGSRLTVL.

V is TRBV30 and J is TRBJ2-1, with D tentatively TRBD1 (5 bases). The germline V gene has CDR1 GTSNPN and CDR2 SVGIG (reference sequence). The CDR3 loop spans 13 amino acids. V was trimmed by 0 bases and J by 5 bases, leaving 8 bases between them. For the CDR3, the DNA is TGTGCCTGGAGTGTTGACAGAGACAATGAGCAGTTCTTC. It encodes CAWSVDRDNEQFF.

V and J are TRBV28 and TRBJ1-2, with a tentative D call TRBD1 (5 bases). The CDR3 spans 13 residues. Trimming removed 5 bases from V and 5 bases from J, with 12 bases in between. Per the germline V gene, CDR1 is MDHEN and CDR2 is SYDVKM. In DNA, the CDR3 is TGTGCCAGCAGTCCCGGGGCCTTATATGGCTACACCTTC. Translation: CASSPGALYGYTF.